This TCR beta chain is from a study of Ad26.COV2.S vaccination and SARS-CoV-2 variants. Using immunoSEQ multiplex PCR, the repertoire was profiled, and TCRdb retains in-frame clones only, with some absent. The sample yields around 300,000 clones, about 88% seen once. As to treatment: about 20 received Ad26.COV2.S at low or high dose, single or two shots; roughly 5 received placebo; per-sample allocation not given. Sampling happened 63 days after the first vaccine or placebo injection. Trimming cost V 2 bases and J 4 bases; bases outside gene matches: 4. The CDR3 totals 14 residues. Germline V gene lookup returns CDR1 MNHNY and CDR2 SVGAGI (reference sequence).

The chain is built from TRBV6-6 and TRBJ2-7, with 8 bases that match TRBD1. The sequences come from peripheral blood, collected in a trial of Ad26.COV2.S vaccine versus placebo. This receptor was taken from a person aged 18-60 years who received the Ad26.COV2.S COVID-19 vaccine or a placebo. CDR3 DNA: TGTGCCAGCAGTTACCGACAGGGGATATACGAGCAGTACTTC. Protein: CASSYRQGIYEQYF.